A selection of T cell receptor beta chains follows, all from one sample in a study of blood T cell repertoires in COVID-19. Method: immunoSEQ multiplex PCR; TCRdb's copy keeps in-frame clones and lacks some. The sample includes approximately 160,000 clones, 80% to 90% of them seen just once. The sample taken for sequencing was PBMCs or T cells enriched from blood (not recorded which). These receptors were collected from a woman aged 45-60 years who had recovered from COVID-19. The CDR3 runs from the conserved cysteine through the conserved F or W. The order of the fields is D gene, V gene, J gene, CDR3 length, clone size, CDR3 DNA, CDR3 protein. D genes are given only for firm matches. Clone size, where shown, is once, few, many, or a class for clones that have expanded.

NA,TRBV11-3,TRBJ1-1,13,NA,TGTGCCAGCAGCTTAGGTGAACAGAATGAAGCTTTCTTT,CASSLGEQNEAFF
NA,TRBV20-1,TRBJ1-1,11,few,TGCAGTGCTAGTCCTAACACTGAAGCTTTCTTT,CSASPNTEAFF
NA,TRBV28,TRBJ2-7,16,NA,TGTGCCAGCAGTTTATGGGGCCCCCAAAACTCCTACGAGCAGTACTTC,CASSLWGPQNSYEQYF
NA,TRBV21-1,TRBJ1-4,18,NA,TGTGCCAGCAGCAAACCCTCCGGCTACCGGGACAGGGATGAAAAACTGTTTTTT,CASSKPSGYRDRDEKLFF
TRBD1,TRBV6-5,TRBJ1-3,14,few,TGTGCCAGCACCTTAGACAGGGTCCGGGGCACCATATATTTT,CASTLDRVRGTIYF
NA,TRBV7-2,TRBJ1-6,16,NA,TGTGCCAGCAGCTCCATTACCGGGAAAGCTAATTCACCCCTCCACTTT,CASSSITGKANSPLHF
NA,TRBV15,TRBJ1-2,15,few,TGTGCCACCAGCAGAGAAGGGGAGGGGGTCTATGGCTACACCTTC,CATSREGEGVYGYTF
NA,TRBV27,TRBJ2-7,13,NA,TGTGCCAGCAGTTTATCGCTGCGCTACGAGCAGTACTTC,CASSLSLRYEQYF
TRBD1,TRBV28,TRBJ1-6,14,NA,TGTGCCAGCAGTTTGGGGGGACAGAGTTCACCCCTCCACTTT,CASSLGGQSSPLHF
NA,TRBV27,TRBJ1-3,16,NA,TGTGCCAGCAGCTTGCAGGAACCTACCTCTGGAAACACCATATATTTT,CASSLQEPTSGNTIYF
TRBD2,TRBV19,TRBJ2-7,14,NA,TGTGCCAGTAGTATTTCTAGCGGAAGATACGAGCAGTACTTC,CASSISSGRYEQYF
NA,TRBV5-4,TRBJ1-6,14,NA,TGTGCCAGCAGCTGGGACACCACTTATTCACCCCTCCACTTT,CASSWDTTYSPLHF
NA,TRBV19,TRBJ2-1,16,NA,TGTGCCAGTAGCCGGACTCCGTCGGGGTCCTACAATGAGCAGTTCTTC,CASSRTPSGSYNEQFF
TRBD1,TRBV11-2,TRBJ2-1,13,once,TGTGCCAGCAGCAGTGGGACAGGGTCTGAGCAGTTCTTC,CASSSGTGSEQFF
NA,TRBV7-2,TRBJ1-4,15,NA,TGTGCCAGCAGCTTAGGACTGTGGGCTAATGAAAAACTGTTTTTT,CASSLGLWANEKLFF
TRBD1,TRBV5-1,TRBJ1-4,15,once,TGCGCCAGCAGCATTGGGACAGTTGGGGATGAAAAACTGTTTTTT,CASSIGTVGDEKLFF
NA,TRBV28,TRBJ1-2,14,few,TGTGCCAGCAGTTTATCCGGGGGGTCTTACGGCTACACCTTC,CASSLSGGSYGYTF
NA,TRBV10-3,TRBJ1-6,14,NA,TGTGCCATCAGTGAGTCGAGGGGGAATTCACCCCTCCACTTT,CAISESRGNSPLHF
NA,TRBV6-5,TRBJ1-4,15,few,TGTGCCAGCAGTTACAATCCCTCAACTAATGAAAAACTGTTTTTT,CASSYNPSTNEKLFF
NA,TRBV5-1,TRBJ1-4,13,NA,TGCGCCAGCAGCTTGGGACTGAATGAAAAACTGTTTTTT,CASSLGLNEKLFF
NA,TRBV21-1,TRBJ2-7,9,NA,TGTGCCGGCTCCGGGACAGGGCCTTTC,CAGSGTGPF
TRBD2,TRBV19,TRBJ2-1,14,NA,TGTGCCACCAATAGCGGGAGCTCCTACAATGAGCAGTTCTTC,CATNSGSSYNEQFF
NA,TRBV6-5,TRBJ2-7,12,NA,TGTGCCAGCAGTTACGCAGGGTACGAGCAGTACTTC,CASSYAGYEQYF
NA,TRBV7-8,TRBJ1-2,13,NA,TGTGCCAGCAGCTTATCAGGGGTACAGGGCTACACCTTC,CASSLSGVQGYTF
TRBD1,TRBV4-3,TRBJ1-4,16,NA,TGCGCCAGCAGCCTAGGACAGGGGGCGGTTGGTGAAAAACTGTTTTTT,CASSLGQGAVGEKLFF
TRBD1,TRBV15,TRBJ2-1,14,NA,TGTGCCACCAGCAGGGACAGGGGGGTCGGTGAGCAGTTCTTC,CATSRDRGVGEQFF
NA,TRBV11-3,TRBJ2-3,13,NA,TGTGCCAGCAGCTTAGAGGGCTTTGATACGCAGTATTTT,CASSLEGFDTQYF